This T cell receptor (beta chain) appears in the sequencing data of a study of blood T cell repertoires in COVID-19. Trimming took off 5 bases at V and 3 bases at J, with 13 bases between the two ends. The CDR3 consists of 15 residues. The germline V gene has CDR1 LNHDA and CDR2 SQIVND (reference sequence). The data were produced by immunoSEQ multiplex PCR, yet TCRdb's version contains in-frame clones alone and is incomplete. The sample has 330,000 or so clones; 88% are singletons. Which cohort a participant joined came from the clinical history participants gave. Individuals in the exposed group had encountered a COVID-19 case within 2 weeks preceding study entry.

The sample comprised PBMCs or T cells enriched from blood (not recorded which). This receptor was obtained from a woman aged 25 to 45 who had been exposed to COVID-19. The chain carries TRBV19 and TRBJ1-4, with D hard to call. CDR3 sequence: CASSPDLRSNEKLFF. In nucleotides, the CDR3 is TGTGCCAGTAGTCCTGATCTGAGGTCTAATGAAAAACTGTTTTTT.